One TCR beta chain is described in this entry. These data originate in a study of blood T cell repertoires in COVID-19. Study details: PBMCs, B-cell-depleted T cells, or T cells were the source of the cDNA or gDNA that made up the material.

Trimming removed 1 base from V and 6 bases from J, with 12 bases in between. CDR3 length: 15 residues. Germline CDR1 and CDR2: LNHDA and SQIVND (reference sequence). Clones were sequenced by immunoSEQ multiplex PCR, and TCRdb holds only the in-frame ones, with some missing. The profile shows about 240,000 clones, about 80% of them singletons. The sample taken for sequencing was peripheral blood. The gene calls are TRBV19 and TRBJ2-2; weak D call: TRBD2 (5 bases). This TCR was recovered from a woman at least 80 years old with acute or convalescent COVID-19. The DNA of the CDR3 is TGTGCCAGTAGTATAGCCGGACTCAAGGCCGGGGAGCTGTTTTTT. Protein: CASSIAGLKAGELFF. Using reference TRBV19 and TRBJ2-2 for the parts outside the CDR3, the full variable domain is DGGITQSPKYLFRKEGQNVTLSCEQNLNHDAMYWYRQDPGQGLRLIYYSQIVNDFQKGDIAEGYSVSREKKESFPLTVTSAQKNPTAFYLCASSIAGLKAGELFFGEGSRLTVL.